Shown below are 15 T cell receptor beta chains from a single sample sequenced in a study of shared clonotypes between healthy human individuals. Libraries were prepared by immunoSEQ multiplex PCR; TCRdb keeps only in-frame clonotypes and omits some of them. The repertoire consists of roughly 1,800,000 clones, with around 96% occurring once and the leading ten covering approximately 1.2%. CD45RO negativity and positive selection for CCR7 defined naive CD8 cells, a population that excluded terminally differentiated effector memory CD45RA+ cells. The sequenced sample consisted of naive CD8+ T cells sorted from blood. These TCRs come from a man aged 18 to 29 in good health.

This chain uses TRBV19 with TRBJ2-7, with D perhaps TRBD1 (6 bases). This CDR3 spans 14 amino acids. Germline CDR1 reads LNHDA; CDR2 reads SQIVND (reference sequence). Trimming shortened V by 5 bases and J by 3 bases, and 14 bases separated the two germline ends. The chain's CDR3 is CASSGRDRRYEQYF. CDR3 bases: TGTGCCAGTAGTGGACGTGACAGGCGCTACGAGCAGTACTTC.

This chain links TRBV30 with TRBJ1-1; D unclear. This CDR3 spans 14 amino acids. Germline V lookup: CDR1 GTSNPN, CDR2 SVGIG (reference sequence). The V gene lost 0 bases and the J gene lost 1 base, with 9 bases spanning the gap. CDR3: CAWSVAGRNTEAFF. The CDR3 DNA follows: TGTGCCTGGAGTGTGGCAGGCCGGAACACTGAAGCTTTCTTT.

In the case of this clone: The sample has other DNA sequences that encode this CDR3 too. The rearrangement links TRBV19 to TRBJ2-7; 7 nucleotides align to TRBD2. CDR3 length: 14 amino acids. Unmatched junction bases numbered 0, after V lost 1 base and J lost 0 bases. The germline gives CDR1 LNHDA, CDR2 SQIVND (reference sequence). CDR3 residues: CASSIGGSSYEQYF. DNA of the CDR3: TGTGCCAGTAGTATAGGCGGGAGCTCCTACGAGCAGTACTTC.

The chain employs TRBV28 and TRBJ1-5; D uncertain. The CDR3 contains 11 residues. V dropped 5 bases and J dropped 4 bases, with 3 bases sitting between them. Germline V gene data show CDR1 as MDHEN and CDR2 as SYDVKM. In nucleotides, the CDR3 is TGTGCCAGCAGTATTAATCAGCCCCAGCATTTT. Encoded protein: CASSINQPQHF.

The CDR3 reads CARSSGDYRSTDTQYF. CDR3 bases: TGTGCCAGAAGCTCCGGGGACTACCGGAGCACAGATACGCAGTATTTT. The V and J genes are TRBV5-3 and TRBJ2-3, with TRBD2 matching 7 bases. TRBV5-3 is an ORF, with its function uncertain. J gave up 0 bases and V 3 bases, and 7 bases lay outside the gene matches. CDR3 size: 16 residues.

V is TRBV4-1 and J is TRBJ2-7; D possibly matches TRBD1 or TRBD2 (6 bases each). The ends were cut back, 0 bases at V and 2 bases at J, with 14 bases in the middle. The CDR3 totals 16 residues. Germline V gives CDR1 MGHRA, CDR2 YSYEKL. The CDR3 DNA follows: TGCGCCAGCAGCCAAGATTCTGGGGGGCTAGCCTACGAGCAGTACTTC. It is translated as CASSQDSGGLAYEQYF.

V is TRBV7-2 and J is TRBJ2-7, with D possibly being TRBD1 (5 bases). V dropped 1 base and J dropped 6 bases, with 10 bases sitting between them. The length of the CDR3 is 13 residues. Germline assignment: CDR1 SGHTA and CDR2 FQGNSA. Written as DNA, the CDR3 is TGTGCCAGCAGCTTAGGGGTAGGGGTCGAGCAGTACTTC. Its translation is CASSLGVGVEQYF. Based on the CDR3 plus reference TRBV7-2 and TRBJ2-7, the full variable domain is GAGVSQSPSNKVTEKGKDVELRCDPISGHTALYWYRQSLGQGLEFLIYFQGNSAPDKSGLPSDRFSAERTGGSVSTLTIQRTQQEDSAVYLCASSLGVGVEQYFGPGTRLTVT.

The J gene is TRBJ1-4, the V gene TRBV27; 7 nucleotides match TRBD1. From germline, CDR1 is MNHEY and CDR2 SMNVEV (reference sequence). With V trimmed by 3 bases and J by 2 bases, 9 bases remained unmatched. The CDR3 sequence is 17 residues long. The CDR3 loop reads CASSLAQTGYTNEKLFF. The DNA of the CDR3 is TGTGCCAGCAGTTTGGCCCAGACAGGGTACACTAATGAAAAACTGTTTTTT.

The chain recombines TRBV2 with TRBJ2-3, with 7 nucleotides matching TRBD2. J gave up 5 bases and V 6 bases, and 5 bases lay outside the gene matches. The V gene's germline CDR1 is SNHLY and CDR2 FYNNEI. The CDR3 has 13 amino acids. CDR3 bases: TGTGCCAGCAGGACAGTAGCGGGAGATACGCAGTATTTT. It specifies CASRTVAGDTQYF.

The chain links TRBV6-1 to TRBJ1-1; unclear D gene. Germline V CDR1 and CDR2: MNHNS, SASEGT. V shed 2 bases and J shed 4 bases, with 11 bases lying between them. The CDR3 is 14 amino acids. CDR3 sequence (DNA): TGTGCCAGCAGTGAAACCATGGGGTTCACTGAAGCTTTCTTT. Translation: CASSETMGFTEAFF.

The J gene is TRBJ2-7, the V gene TRBV6-1, with no clear D. Germline CDR1 MNHNS, CDR2 SASEGT. V was trimmed by 0 bases and J by 0 bases, leaving 9 bases between them. This CDR3 comprises 15 residues. The CDR3 reads CASSEARWGSYEQYF. The CDR3 DNA sequence: TGTGCCAGCAGTGAAGCGCGGTGGGGCTCCTACGAGCAGTACTTC.

This chain connects TRBV7-9 to TRBJ2-7; tentatively, D is TRBD1 (6 bases). The V end was cut by 3 bases, the J end by 11 bases, with 14 bases between. This CDR3 region has 12 residues. CDR1 is SEHNR and CDR2 is FQNEAQ in the germline V gene (reference sequence). CDR3 sequence: CASSLGTGWEYF. The CDR3 DNA sequence: TGTGCCAGCAGCTTGGGAACAGGGTGGGAGTACTTC.

The chain carries TRBV6-5 and TRBJ2-5; 7 bases match TRBD2. Looked up from germline, CDR1 is MNHEY and CDR2 is SVGAGI. The CDR3 has 16 amino acids. V lost 2 bases to trimming and J lost 2 bases; unmatched junction nucleotides: 8. The CDR3 DNA sequence: TGTGCCAGCAGTTACCTTGGGGAGCGGGGACAAGAGACCCAGTACTTC. Residues: CASSYLGERGQETQYF.

For this clone: One junction end does not reproduce the germline sequence, and a read error may be involved. V and J are TRBV6-6 and TRBJ1-1; 8 positions match TRBD1. The length of the CDR3 is 8 residues. Germline CDR1 and CDR2: MNHNY and SVGAGI (reference sequence). CDR3 amino acids: CQGAVAFF. For the CDR3, the DNA is TGCCAGGGGGCGGTAGCTTTCTTT.

The V call is TRBV7-2, the J call TRBJ2-3; the match to TRBD1 covers 9 bases. The length of the CDR3 is 16 residues. V lost 5 bases and J lost 4; bases outside the gene matches: 10. Germline CDR1 reads SGHTA; CDR2 reads FQGNSA. CDR3 loop: CASSLTGQGEADTQYF. The CDR3, as DNA: TGTGCCAGCAGCCTCACGGGACAGGGAGAGGCAGATACGCAGTATTTT.